These T cell receptor beta chains were read from a single sample in a study of T cell responses to AZD1222 COVID-19 vaccine. TCRdb's copy holds only in-frame clones and misses some; the assay was immunoSEQ multiplex PCR. The table records over 100,000 clones, approximately 85% of them present only once. The sample consisted of peripheral blood, taken on day 0 of MenACWY control vaccination. The source of these receptors is an adult in good health. Both conserved end residues are part of each CDR3. The order of the fields is J gene, D gene, V gene, CDR3 DNA, CDR3 protein. The D gene is left open where the match is weak.

TRBJ2-7 | TRBD2 | TRBV19 | TGTGCCAGTAGCAGCCGCCTAGCGGGAGTGGGCGAGCAGTACTTC | CASSSRLAGVGEQYF
TRBJ1-5 | . | TRBV6-6 | TGTGCCAGCAGTGACCCAGAAATCCAGCCCCAGCATTTT | CASSDPEIQPQHF
TRBJ2-1 | . | TRBV20-1 | TGCAGTGCTAGTGGAGCGGCCTCCTACAATGAGCAGTTCTTC | CSASGAASYNEQFF
TRBJ2-5 | . | TRBV6-5 | TGTGCCAGCAGTTACCGACAGCTCTTACAAGAGACCCAGTACTTC | CASSYRQLLQETQYF
TRBJ2-3 | . | TRBV10-3 | TGTGCCATCAGTTCCCACAGGGACGCTACGCAGTATTTT | CAISSHRDATQYF
TRBJ1-4 | . | TRBV6-2/TRBV6-3 | TGTGCCAGCAGTCAGTCCAGAAAACTGTTTTTT | CASSQSRKLFF
TRBJ2-1 | . | TRBV12-3/TRBV12-4 | TGTGCCAGCAGTTTTCCCCATGAGCAGTTCTTC | CASSFPHEQFF
TRBJ2-3 | . | TRBV11-1 | TGTGCCAGCAGCTTAGGGACGGCTAGCAGATCAGATACGCAGTATTTT | CASSLGTASRSDTQYF
TRBJ2-7 | TRBD2 | TRBV7-2 | TGTGCCAGCAGCCCTCGCGGGCTAGCGGGAACCTACGAGCAGTACTTC | CASSPRGLAGTYEQYF
TRBJ2-5 | . | TRBV9 | TGTGCCAGCAGCGGGGGTTTCCTAGGTGAGACCCAGTACTTC | CASSGGFLGETQYF